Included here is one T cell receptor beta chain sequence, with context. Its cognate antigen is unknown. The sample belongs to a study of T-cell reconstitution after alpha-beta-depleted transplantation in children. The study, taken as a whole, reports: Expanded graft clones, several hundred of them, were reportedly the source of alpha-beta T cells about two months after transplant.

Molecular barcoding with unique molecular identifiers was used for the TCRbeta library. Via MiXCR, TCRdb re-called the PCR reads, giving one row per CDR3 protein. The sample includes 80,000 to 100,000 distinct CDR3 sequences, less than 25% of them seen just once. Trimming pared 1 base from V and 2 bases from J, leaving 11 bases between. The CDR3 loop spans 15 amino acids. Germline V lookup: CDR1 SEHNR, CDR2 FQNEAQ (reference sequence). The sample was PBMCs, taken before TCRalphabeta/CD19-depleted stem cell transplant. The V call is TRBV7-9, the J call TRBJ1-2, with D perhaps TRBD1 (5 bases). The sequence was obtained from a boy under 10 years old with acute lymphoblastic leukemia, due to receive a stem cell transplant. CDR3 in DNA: TGTGCCAGCAGCTTAGAGTGGGGCACCAACTATGGCTACACCTTC. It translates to CASSLEWGTNYGYTF. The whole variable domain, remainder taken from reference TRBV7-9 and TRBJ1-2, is DTGVSQNPRHKITKRGQNVTFRCDPISEHNRLYWYRQTLGQGPEFLTYFQNEAQLEKSRLLSDRFSAERPKGSFSTLEIQRTEQGDSAMYLCASSLEWGTNYGYTFGSGTRLTVV.